These 5 T cell receptor beta chains share one sample of origin, sequenced in a study of blood T cell repertoires in COVID-19. Method: immunoSEQ multiplex PCR; TCRdb's copy keeps in-frame clones and lacks some. The sample yields roughly 230,000 clones, more than 70% seen once. The sample was peripheral blood. Receptors were obtained from a middle-aged man with active or convalescent COVID-19.

V usage is TRBV30 and J usage is TRBJ2-7; 7 positions match TRBD1. Germline loops: CDR1 GTSNPN, CDR2 SVGIG (reference sequence). There are 14 residues in the CDR3. Unmatched junction bases numbered 7, after V lost 3 bases and J lost 2 bases. Here the CDR3 reads CAWRPRGTPYEQYF. The CDR3 DNA sequence: TGTGCCTGGAGACCCAGGGGGACCCCCTACGAGCAGTACTTC. Full variable domain (rest looked up from reference TRBV30 and TRBJ2-7): SQTIHQWPATLVQPVGSPLSLECTVEGTSNPNLYWYRQAAGRGLQLLFYSVGIGQISSEVPQNLSASRPQDRQFILSSKKLLLSDSGFYLCAWRPRGTPYEQYFGPGTRLTVT.

The rearrangement uses TRBV7-3 and TRBJ1-5, with no clear D. V was clipped by 1 base and J by 5 bases, with 6 bases between them. Per the germline V gene, CDR1 is SGHTA and CDR2 is FQGTGA. The CDR3 runs to 13 residues. CDR3: CASSLSRDQPQHF. Here the CDR3 DNA reads TGTGCCAGCAGCTTAAGTAGAGATCAGCCCCAGCATTTT.

The chain joins TRBV5-1 to TRBJ1-6; 8 nucleotides match TRBD1. With 4 bases clipped from V and 5 bases from J, the junction kept 11 bases outside the gene matches. CDR1 and CDR2 (germline): SGHRS, YFSETQ. The CDR3 loop spans 17 amino acids. In DNA form, the CDR3 reads TGCGCCAGCAGCAGGGGACAGGAGTTTTTAAATAATTCACCCCTCCACTTT. Translating gives CASSRGQEFLNNSPLHF.

V gene TRBV2 combines with J gene TRBJ1-4; the D gene is possibly TRBD1 (5 bases). The CDR3 sequence is 16 residues long. V was trimmed by 3 bases and J by 2 bases, leaving 13 bases between them. Germline V gene sequence: CDR1 SNHLY, CDR2 FYNNEI. The CDR3 DNA is TGTGCCAGCAGTGAGGGGGGGGTTGCGACTAATGAAAAACTGTTTTTT. Protein: CASSEGGVATNEKLFF.

The chain joins TRBV27 to TRBJ2-7, with 12 bases lining up with TRBD2. Germline CDR1 MNHEY, CDR2 SMNVEV (reference sequence). This CDR3 is 15 amino acids long. V lost 6 bases to trimming and J lost 5 bases; unmatched junction nucleotides: 8. The CDR3: CASSWGGLAGHEQYF. The CDR3 nucleotides read TGTGCCAGCAGCTGGGGGGGACTAGCGGGCCACGAGCAGTACTTC.